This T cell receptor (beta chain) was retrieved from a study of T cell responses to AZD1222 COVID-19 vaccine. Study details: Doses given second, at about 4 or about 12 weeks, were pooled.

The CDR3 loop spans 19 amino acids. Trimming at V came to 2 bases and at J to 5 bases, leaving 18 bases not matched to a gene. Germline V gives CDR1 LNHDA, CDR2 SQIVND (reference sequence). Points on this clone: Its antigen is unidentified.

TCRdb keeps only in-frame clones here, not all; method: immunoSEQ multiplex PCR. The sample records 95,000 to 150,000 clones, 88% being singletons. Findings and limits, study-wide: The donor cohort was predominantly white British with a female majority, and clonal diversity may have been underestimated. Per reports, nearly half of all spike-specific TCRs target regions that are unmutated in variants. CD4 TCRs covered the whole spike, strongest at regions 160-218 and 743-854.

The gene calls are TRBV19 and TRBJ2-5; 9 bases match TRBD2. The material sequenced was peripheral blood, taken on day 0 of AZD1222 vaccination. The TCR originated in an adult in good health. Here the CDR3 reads CASSIPTTQRGARWETQYF. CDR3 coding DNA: TGTGCCAGTAGTATACCTACTACCCAGCGGGGGGCTCGATGGGAGACCCAGTACTTC. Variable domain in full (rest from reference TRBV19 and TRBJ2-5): DGGITQSPKYLFRKEGQNVTLSCEQNLNHDAMYWYRQDPGQGLRLIYYSQIVNDFQKGDIAEGYSVSREKKESFPLTVTSAQKNPTAFYLCASSIPTTQRGARWETQYFGPGTRLLVL.